What follows are 20 T cell receptor beta chains derived from one specimen sequenced in a study of CD8 T cells in Susac syndrome (dated by TCRdb to between 2017 and 2020). To prepare the library, the immunoSEQ multiplex PCR assay was applied. RNA was extracted with the RNeasy kit and 0.5 to 1 ug was reverse transcribed using random hexamers. TCRdb took the public reads, trimmed them with fastp at Q25, ran MiXCR for clone calling and kept in-frame beta chains. Rows are unified per CDR3 protein, each entry keeping the most common DNA and genes. The sample table contains around 200,000 distinct CDR3 sequences; only one count was recorded for roughly 96% of them. Roughly 0.1% of the sample comes from the top ten. The sequenced sample was CD4+ T cells from PBMCs. The receptors stem from a human donor in good health.

V and J are TRBV7-9 and TRBJ2-5; weak D call: TRBD2 (6 bases). Trimming removed 2 bases at V and 3 bases at J, with 10 bases between. CDR3 length equals 14 residues. From germline, CDR1 is SEHNR and CDR2 FQNEAQ (reference sequence). The CDR3 reads CASSLTLAEETQYF. The CDR3 coding sequence is TGTGCCAGCAGCTTAACCTTAGCGGAAGAGACCCAGTACTTC.

The chain employs TRBV10-2 and TRBJ2-7; 9 bases fit TRBD1. Germline V gene sequence: CDR1 WSHSY, CDR2 SAAADI. This CDR3 region has 14 residues. Trimming cost V 8 bases and J 2 bases; bases outside gene matches: 7. This chain's CDR3 is CASLLDRGPYEQYV. The CDR3 nucleotides are TGCGCCAGCCTCCTGGACAGGGGACCCTACGAGCAGTACGTC.

The J gene is TRBJ1-3, the V gene TRBV29-1; tentatively, D is TRBD1 (5 bases). Germline-derived CDR1 and CDR2 are SQVTM and ANQGSEA. The V and J ends lost 7 bases and 1 base respectively, with 11 bases between them. This CDR3 has 13 residues. For the CDR3, the DNA is TGCAGCGCGTCCCGGGGGTCTGGAAACACCATATATTTT. Encoded protein: CSASRGSGNTIYF. The entire variable domain, with the rest obtained from reference TRBV29-1 and TRBJ1-3, is as follows: SAVISQKPSRDICQRGTSLTIQCQVDSQVTMMFWYRQQPGQSLTLIATANQGSEATYESGFVIDKFPISRPNLTFSTLTVSNMSPEDSSIYLCSASRGSGNTIYFGEGSWLTVV.

In this sample, this clonotype turned up once. J is TRBJ1-4 and V is TRBV18; D may be TRBD1 (5 bases). Germline CDR1 reads KGHSH; CDR2 reads LQKENI. The germline V and J ends were trimmed by 6 bases and 5 bases, with 13 bases remaining between them. This CDR3 has 14 residues. The CDR3 DNA is TGTGCCAGCTCGCCAGGGACCGGGAATGAAAAACTGTTTTTT. This translates into CASSPGTGNEKLFF.

This rearrangement joins TRBV15 to TRBJ1-5; a possible D gene is TRBD1 (6 bases). The V gene's germline CDR1 is LNHNV and CDR2 YYDKDF (reference sequence). V lost 1 base, J lost 5 bases, and 9 bases lay in between. The CDR3 consists of 14 residues. This CDR3 is CATSRGGHDQPQHF. CDR3 sequence (DNA): TGTGCCACCAGCAGAGGGGGACACGATCAGCCCCAGCATTTT.

V gene TRBV5-1 combines with J gene TRBJ2-6; D unresolved. CDR3 length equals 14 residues. Germline V CDR1 and CDR2: SGHRS, YFSETQ. Trimming stripped 4 bases from V and 4 bases from J, with 9 bases between. The CDR3 is CASSVAQGANVLTF. The CDR3 nucleotides read TGCGCCAGCAGCGTAGCACAGGGGGCCAACGTCCTGACTTTC. The whole variable domain, remainder taken from reference TRBV5-1 and TRBJ2-6, is KAGVTQTPRYLIKTRGQQVTLSCSPISGHRSVSWYQQTPGQGLQFLFEYFSETQRNKGNFPGRFSGRQFSNSRSEMNVSTLELGDSALYLCASSVAQGANVLTFGAGSRLTVL.

J is TRBJ2-7 and V is TRBV4-1; TRBD2 aligns across 11 bases. V trimming: 5 bases; J trimming: 2 bases; junction bases outside the gene matches: 11. Germline CDR1 MGHRA, CDR2 YSYEKL. This CDR3 is 17 amino acids long. CDR3 region: CASSVRRSSGRTYEQYV. The CDR3 DNA reads TGCGCCAGCAGCGTGAGGCGGTCTAGCGGGAGGACCTACGAGCAGTACGTC.

The rearrangement uses TRBV12-3 or TRBV12-4 and TRBJ2-5, with D possibly TRBD1 on 6 matching bases. Trimming left V 5 bases short and J 2 bases short, with 15 bases between. This CDR3 is built from 15 residues. The chain's CDR3 is CASSLYRDIQETQYF. The DNA of the CDR3 is TGTGCCAGCAGTCTGTACCGGGACATTCAAGAGACCCAGTACTTC.

V is TRBV12-3 or TRBV12-4 and J is TRBJ1-5; D call uncertain. The CDR3 is 14 residues long. V shed 6 bases and J shed 3 bases, with 12 bases lying between them. This CDR3 reads CASSDYGDNQPQHF. CDR3 sequence (DNA): TGTGCCAGCAGCGATTACGGGGACAATCAGCCCCAGCATTTT.

This chain uses TRBV6-6 with TRBJ2-5; D is possibly TRBD1 (6 bases). Germline lookup yields CDR1 MNHNY and CDR2 SVGAGI (reference sequence). CDR3 length equals 13 residues. V lost 6 bases and J 3 bases, leaving 11 bases between the germline ends. The CDR3 sequence is CASRPTGEETQYF. The CDR3 nucleotides are TGTGCCAGCAGGCCGACAGGAGAAGAGACCCAGTACTTC.

The chain is built from TRBV30 and TRBJ2-2; 13 bases are a match to TRBD2. After removal of 2 bases from V and 7 bases from J, the junction contained 7 bases not matched to a gene. This CDR3 contains 16 residues. The V gene's germline CDR1 is GTSNPN and CDR2 SVGIG (reference sequence). CDR3 in amino acids: CAWSLGLAGNIGELFF. CDR3 DNA sequence: TGTGCCTGGAGTTTGGGACTAGCGGGAAATATCGGGGAGCTGTTTTTT.

The count of this clonotype is one. The V and J genes are TRBV3-1 and TRBJ2-2, with 7 bases that match TRBD1. CDR1 and CDR2 (germline): LGHDT, YNNKEL (reference sequence). The CDR3 totals 15 residues. Trimming took 1 base from V and 6 from J; bases not matched to a gene: 5. CDR3 in DNA: TGTGCCAGCAGCCAAGCGACAGGGATAGCCGGGGAGCTGTTTTTT. This sequence encodes CASSQATGIAGELFF.

This chain joins TRBV28 and TRBJ2-7; D is unclear. The CDR3 has 14 residues. Germline V gene data show CDR1 as MDHEN and CDR2 as SYDVKM. V was clipped by 10 bases and J by 1 base, with 17 bases between them. The CDR3 DNA sequence: TGTGCCAACCGTTTCCGGAAGTGTTCCTACGAGCAGTACGTC. Translated, it gives CANRFRKCSYEQYV.

V gene TRBV29-1 combines with J gene TRBJ2-3; D unclear. This CDR3 comprises 13 residues. V was shortened by 3 bases and J by 1 base, with 8 bases between the two germline ends. From germline, CDR1 is SQVTM and CDR2 ANQGSEA. DNA of the CDR3: TGCAGCGTTGAGGAAGCCGGCACAGATACGCAGTATTTT. The encoded protein is CSVEEAGTDTQYF.

CDR3 coding DNA: TGCAGTGCTAGGGGGACAGCTCTGAACACCGGGGAGCTGTTTTTT. It yields the protein CSARGTALNTGELFF. The V and J genes are TRBV20-1 and TRBJ2-2; TRBD1 matches at 7 bases. The CDR3 has 15 amino acids. Trimming took 3 bases from V and 1 from J; bases not matched to a gene: 5. Germline assignment: CDR1 DFQATT and CDR2 SNEGSKA (reference sequence).

The chain couples TRBV6-4 to TRBJ1-1, with no clear D. Germline CDR1 reads MRHNA; CDR2 reads SNTAGT. The length of the CDR3 is 16 residues. With 4 bases removed from V and 0 bases from J, the gap between germline ends came to 15 bases. The CDR3 DNA is TGTGCCAGCAGTGTTGCTCTAACTTTGTTGAACACTGAAGCTTTCTTT. Residues: CASSVALTLLNTEAFF.

The rearrangement links TRBV7-2 to TRBJ2-3; TRBD1 agrees at 8 bases. Trimming took 7 bases from V and 3 from J; bases not matched to a gene: 6. The CDR3 is made up of 14 amino acids. Germline CDR1 is SGHTA and CDR2 is FQGNSA. This CDR3 reads CASTGQGVTDTQYF. As DNA, the CDR3 is TGTGCCAGCACAGGACAGGGTGTTACAGATACGCAGTATTTT.

This chain connects TRBV14 to TRBJ2-2, with 11 bases matching TRBD2. The CDR3 consists of 16 residues. The germline V gene encodes CDR1 SGHDN and CDR2 FVKESK. V was clipped by 6 bases and J by 5 bases; unmatched bases: 8. The CDR3 sequence is CASSPRLAGYTGELFF. The CDR3 coding sequence is TGTGCCAGCAGTCCTAGACTAGCGGGATATACCGGGGAGCTGTTTTTT.

The rearrangement uses TRBV9 and TRBJ2-3; no reliable D call. The CDR3 is made up of 13 amino acids. Germline CDR1 is SGDLS and CDR2 is YYNGEE. The V gene lost 1 base and the J gene lost 2 bases, with 5 bases spanning the gap. The CDR3 DNA follows: TGTGCCAGCAGCGTATCCCCCACAGATACGCAGTATTTT. As protein: CASSVSPTDTQYF.

The chain is built from TRBV9 and TRBJ1-1; no firm D call. From germline, CDR1 is SGDLS and CDR2 YYNGEE. The CDR3 is made up of 13 amino acids. V dropped 1 base and J dropped 1 base, with 5 bases sitting between them. The CDR3 DNA reads TGTGCCAGCAGCGTATTACCGAACACTGAAGCTTTCTTT. Protein sequence: CASSVLPNTEAFF.